This passage covers 14 T cell receptor beta chains from one sample sequenced in a study of brain T cells in children with intractable seizures. TCRdb keeps only in-frame clones here, not all; method: immunoSEQ multiplex PCR. The sample contains about 40,000 clones, over 75% of which appear only once. Material: peripheral blood, obtained at surgery. These receptors originate from a girl aged 2-9 years with tuberous sclerosis and intractable seizures.

CDR3 in amino acids: CASSLGTIYEQYV. The CDR3, as DNA: TGTGCCAGCAGCTTAGGAACAATCTACGAGCAGTACGTC. The chain links TRBV11-2 to TRBJ2-7; unclear D gene. The CDR3 has 13 amino acids. With 1 base removed from V and 3 bases from J, the gap between germline ends came to 7 bases. Germline values: CDR1 SGHAT, CDR2 FQNNGV.

The sample holds one count of this clone. The chain combines TRBV15 with TRBJ1-2, with D possibly TRBD1 on 6 matching bases. There are 15 residues in the CDR3. Trimming removed 1 base at V and 4 bases at J, with 13 bases between. Germline CDR1 LNHNV, CDR2 YYDKDF (reference sequence). CDR3 DNA: TGTGCCACCAGCAGAGCGGAAGGACAGCGCTATGGCTACACCTTC. Protein sequence: CATSRAEGQRYGYTF.

This clone has just one count. The chain is built from TRBV13 and TRBJ1-1, with D uncertain. The V and J ends lost 1 base and 1 base respectively, with 13 bases between them. From germline, CDR1 is PRHDT and CDR2 FYEKMQ (reference sequence). The CDR3 is 16 amino acids. The CDR3, as DNA: TGTGCCAGCAGCTTAGAAACACCGGCGGCGAACACTGAAGCTTTCTTT. This encodes CASSLETPAANTEAFF.

The chain joins TRBV6-1 to TRBJ2-1; no firm D call. The germline CDR1 and CDR2 sequences are MNHNS and SASEGT. V was clipped by 2 bases and J by 1 base, with 18 bases between them. This CDR3 region has 18 residues. The CDR3 reads CASSEFSFATASYNEQFF. Here the CDR3 DNA reads TGTGCCAGCAGTGAATTCTCTTTCGCGACTGCATCCTACAATGAGCAGTTCTTC.

The chain is built from TRBV5-1 and TRBJ1-4, with D hard to call. The germline V gene encodes CDR1 SGHRS and CDR2 YFSETQ. The CDR3 is made up of 17 amino acids. Trimming shortened V by 0 bases and J by 6 bases, and 18 bases separated the two germline ends. The CDR3 region is CASSLGGFVEGYEKLFF. The CDR3 nucleotides read TGCGCCAGCAGCTTGGGGGGATTCGTAGAAGGGTATGAAAAACTGTTTTTT. The full variable domain, with the rest looked up from reference TRBV5-1 and TRBJ1-4, is KAGVTQTPRYLIKTRGQQVTLSCSPISGHRSVSWYQQTPGQGLQFLFEYFSETQRNKGNFPGRFSGRQFSNSRSEMNVSTLELGDSALYLCASSLGGFVEGYEKLFFGSGTQLSVL.

DNA for the CDR3: TGTGCCAGCAGCCGCCGGGACCCAAGCTCACAGCCCCAGCATTTT. It specifies CASSRRDPSSQPQHF. The V gene is TRBV7-8, the J gene TRBJ1-5; a possible D gene is TRBD1 (5 bases). This CDR3 comprises 15 residues. Germline lookup yields CDR1 SGHVS and CDR2 FQNEAQ. The ends were cut back, 5 bases at V and 7 bases at J, with 18 bases in the middle.

The J gene is TRBJ2-5, the V gene TRBV18; weak D call: TRBD2 (6 bases). Trimming pared 3 bases from V and 1 base from J, leaving 12 bases between. The CDR3 sequence is 15 residues long. CDR1 and CDR2 (germline): KGHSH, LQKENI. The DNA of the CDR3 is TGTGCCAGCTCACCCCAACTAGCTTCCCAAGAGACCCAGTACTTC. It codes for CASSPQLASQETQYF.

This chain uses TRBV12-3 or TRBV12-4 with TRBJ2-5, with TRBD1 identical over 9 bases. Germline trimming cut 6 bases from V and 5 bases from J; bases unmatched to any gene: 4. The CDR3 sequence is 13 residues long. The CDR3 DNA reads as TGTGCCAGCAGGGGGACAGGGCCGGAGACCCAGTACTTC. Its translation: CASRGTGPETQYF.

The V and J genes are TRBV10-1 and TRBJ2-1; 13 bases line up with TRBD2. Germline CDR1 is WNHNN and CDR2 is SYGVQD (reference sequence). Germline trimming cut 3 bases from V and 7 bases from J; bases unmatched to any gene: 3. This CDR3 spans 15 amino acids. CDR3 DNA: TGCGCCAGCAGTGACCGACTAGCGGGGGGAAATGAGCAGTTCTTC. Encoded protein: CASSDRLAGGNEQFF.

This chain links TRBV7-6 with TRBJ2-1; maybe TRBD2 (6 bases). V gave up 4 bases and J gave up 5 bases, with 12 bases separating them. The CDR3 spans 14 residues. In germline, CDR1 is SGHVS, CDR2 FNYEAQ. This CDR3 reads CASSYGDFHNEQFF. CDR3 in DNA: TGTGCCAGCAGCTACGGGGACTTCCACAATGAGCAGTTCTTC.

V is TRBV19 and J is TRBJ2-1; 9 nucleotides match TRBD2. The CDR3 length is 15 residues. Looked up from germline, CDR1 is LNHDA and CDR2 is SQIVND (reference sequence). Trimming cost V 0 bases and J 5 bases; bases outside gene matches: 2. CDR3 residues: CASSIERGGNNEQFF. The CDR3, as DNA: TGTGCCAGTAGTATAGAGCGGGGGGGAAACAATGAGCAGTTCTTC.

The CDR3 sequence is CAISAADPITDTQYF. The CDR3, as DNA: TGTGCCATCAGTGCGGCGGACCCGATCACAGATACGCAGTATTTT. The chain couples TRBV10-3 to TRBJ2-3, with D hard to call. CDR3 length equals 15 residues. Germline CDR1 is ENHRY and CDR2 is SYGVKD. Between the trimmed V and J ends, which lost 4 bases and 2 bases, there was a span of 13 bases.

The rearrangement joins TRBV6-5 to TRBJ1-1; D is unclear. CDR3 size: 15 residues. Germline V gene data show CDR1 as MNHEY and CDR2 as SVGAGI. Trimming left V 5 bases short and J 5 bases short, with 18 bases between. In DNA, the CDR3 is TGTGCCAGCAGTCCCAGGCCGGAAATGGGGACTGAAGCTTTCTTT. This codes for CASSPRPEMGTEAFF.

The rearrangement joins TRBV24-1 to TRBJ2-1; 10 nucleotides align to TRBD1. The length of the CDR3 is 19 residues. J gave up 5 bases and V 4 bases, and 16 bases lay outside the gene matches. In germline, CDR1 is KGHDR, CDR2 SFDVKD. DNA for the CDR3: TGTGCCACCAGTGACCCCGCTGCTGGACAGGGGGGGTCGAACAATGAGCAGTTCTTC. Translation: CATSDPAAGQGGSNNEQFF.